The 21 T cell receptor beta chains in this list originate from one sample, sequenced in a study of cytomegalovirus exposure and HLA in healthy donors. With 60 Vbeta and 13 Jbeta primers, the PCR was carried out. Sequenced by immunoSEQ multiplex PCR; TCRdb stores in-frame clones only, minus some. Counted here are 50,000 to 80,000 clones, 60% to 80% occurring once; the ten biggest clones make up more than 5%. The sequenced sample consisted of PBMCs. The receptors were gathered from a male donor in good health and CMV-seropositive.

The chain joins TRBV19 to TRBJ1-1; D possibly corresponds to TRBD1 (6 bases). V was trimmed by 2 bases and J by 1 base, leaving 14 bases between them. The CDR3 covers 16 residues. Per germline, CDR1 LNHDA and CDR2 SQIVND (reference sequence). DNA of the CDR3: TGTGCCAGTAGTATAACCCTCACGACAGGGAACACTGAAGCTTTCTTT. Translated, it gives CASSITLTTGNTEAFF.

The rearrangement links TRBV19 to TRBJ2-1; tentative D call: TRBD1 (5 bases). Germline assignment: CDR1 LNHDA and CDR2 SQIVND (reference sequence). The CDR3 runs 17 residues. Trimming removed 2 bases at V and 3 bases at J, with 17 bases between. The CDR3 protein is CASSIMGGQGGYNEQFF. CDR3 bases: TGTGCCAGTAGTATAATGGGTGGGCAGGGCGGCTACAATGAGCAGTTCTTC. The complete variable domain, with remaining parts taken from reference TRBV19 and TRBJ2-1, reads DGGITQSPKYLFRKEGQNVTLSCEQNLNHDAMYWYRQDPGQGLRLIYYSQIVNDFQKGDIAEGYSVSREKKESFPLTVTSAQKNPTAFYLCASSIMGGQGGYNEQFFGPGTRLTVL.

The chain is built from TRBV4-1 and TRBJ2-5; tentative D call: TRBD2 (5 bases). Per germline, CDR1 MGHRA and CDR2 YSYEKL. Trimming pared 0 bases from V and 7 bases from J, leaving 15 bases between. CDR3 length equals 15 residues. The CDR3 region has the DNA TGCGCCAGCAGCCAAGAGGAGTTGAACACTAGGACCCAGTACTTC. It yields the protein CASSQEELNTRTQYF.

The genes are TRBV5-4 and TRBJ1-1; weak D call: TRBD1 (6 bases). This CDR3 has 14 residues. CDR1 SGHNT and CDR2 YYREEE come from the germline V gene (reference sequence). V was cut by 4 bases and J by 4 bases, with 14 bases left in between. CDR3 nucleotide sequence: TGTGCCAGCAGCCCGGAGCGGGGGCGCACTGAAGCTTTCTTT. It codes for CASSPERGRTEAFF.

This clone appeared a few times. This chain links TRBV14 with TRBJ2-7, with a weak D call TRBD2 (6 bases). The CDR3 consists of 13 residues. In germline, CDR1 is SGHDN, CDR2 FVKESK. Trimming left V 8 bases short and J 5 bases short, with 16 bases between. The CDR3 loop is CASRNSGVDEQYF. The DNA of the CDR3 is TGTGCCAGCCGAAACTCGGGGGTCGACGAGCAGTACTTC.

This clone has just one count. This CDR3 reads CASSPYRDISEKLFF. CDR3 bases: TGTGCCAGTAGTCCATACCGGGACATTAGCGAAAAACTGTTTTTT. This chain uses TRBV19 with TRBJ1-4; D might be TRBD1 (6 bases). V shed 5 bases and J shed 8 bases, with 18 bases lying between them. Germline V gene lookup returns CDR1 LNHDA and CDR2 SQIVND (reference sequence). This CDR3 spans 15 amino acids.

The J gene is TRBJ2-7, the V gene TRBV18; 7 bases map to TRBD1. Germline CDR1 is KGHSH and CDR2 is LQKENI. The CDR3 is made up of 13 amino acids. With 2 bases clipped from V and 3 bases from J, the junction kept 1 base outside the gene matches. The DNA of the CDR3 is TGTGCCAGCTCACCAAGGACAGGCTACGAGCAGTACTTC. Amino acid sequence: CASSPRTGYEQYF.

This clone was found once. The chain uses TRBV6-1 and TRBJ1-6; 7 bases are a match to TRBD1. Germline values: CDR1 MNHNS, CDR2 SASEGT. The CDR3 has 14 amino acids. The ends lost 7 bases at V and 6 bases at J; junction bases unmatched: 6. The DNA for the CDR3 is TGTGCCAGCATCGCCGGGACAGCTAATTCACCCCTCCACTTT. This gives the protein CASIAGTANSPLHF.

A single count supports this clone. The chain combines TRBV10-3 with TRBJ2-5; tentative D call: TRBD1 (7 bases). The J call is in doubt because the DNA end fits TRBJ2-7 better. CDR3 size: 13 residues. The germline V gene encodes CDR1 ENHRY and CDR2 SYGVKD. The CDR3 is CAISQGGAYEQYF. The CDR3 DNA sequence: TGTGCCATCAGTCAGGGGGGAGCCTACGAGCAGTACTTC.

The J gene is TRBJ2-5, the V gene TRBV6-5, with a possible D match to TRBD1 (5 bases). V shed 0 bases and J shed 3 bases, with 11 bases lying between them. The CDR3 runs to 15 residues. Germline V CDR1 and CDR2: MNHEY, SVGAGI. The CDR3 nucleotides are TGTGCCAGCAGTTACTCCGAGACAGTCAAAGAGACCCAGTACTTC. The encoded protein is CASSYSETVKETQYF.

J is TRBJ1-2 and V is TRBV7-9, with 11 bases fitting TRBD1. Germline-derived CDR1 and CDR2 are SEHNR and FQNEAQ (reference sequence). The V and J ends lost 5 bases and 8 bases, in that order; junction bases with no gene match: 7. CDR3 length: 14 residues. The CDR3 sequence is CASSPGQGAWGYTF. DNA for the CDR3: TGTGCCAGCAGCCCCGGACAGGGGGCGTGGGGCTACACCTTC.

The chain couples TRBV19 to TRBJ1-1; no reliable D call. This CDR3 is built from 12 residues. Trimming took 4 bases from V and 2 from J, leaving 5 bases between them. Per germline, CDR1 LNHDA and CDR2 SQIVND (reference sequence). The DNA for the CDR3 is TGTGCCAGTAGTACAGGTAACACTGAAGCTTTCTTT. Amino acid sequence: CASSTGNTEAFF.

The chain has TRBV4-1 and TRBJ2-1, with D perhaps TRBD2 (7 bases). V lost 2 bases to trimming and J lost 9 bases, with 11 bases between them. The CDR3 totals 13 residues. Germline V gene data show CDR1 as MGHRA and CDR2 as YSYEKL. CDR3 protein: CASSQKRGGEQFF. CDR3 nucleotides: TGCGCCAGCAGCCAAAAAAGGGGGGGTGAGCAGTTCTTC.

The J gene is TRBJ1-5, the V gene TRBV19; D perhaps matches TRBD1 (6 bases). The CDR3 consists of 15 residues. The V and J ends lost 5 bases and 4 bases respectively, with 15 bases between them. CDR1 is LNHDA, CDR2 SQIVND, per germline (reference sequence). CDR3 in amino acids: CASSPWGQGNQPQHF. As DNA, the CDR3 is TGTGCCAGTAGTCCCTGGGGGCAGGGAAATCAGCCCCAGCATTTT.

This chain joins TRBV7-8 and TRBJ1-1; D is uncertain. Trimming took off 1 base at V and 3 bases at J, with 9 bases between the two ends. This CDR3 comprises 14 residues. CDR1 is SGHVS, CDR2 FQNEAQ, per germline. This CDR3 reads CASSLGQVYTEAFF. CDR3 bases: TGTGCCAGCAGCTTAGGCCAGGTGTACACTGAAGCTTTCTTT.

The genes are TRBV15 and TRBJ1-1; tentatively, D is TRBD1 (5 bases). Trimming removed 0 bases at V and 3 bases at J, with 8 bases between. CDR3 size: 14 residues. Germline V gene lookup returns CDR1 LNHNV and CDR2 YYDKDF (reference sequence). CDR3 in amino acids: CATSRDYRYTEAFF. CDR3 coding DNA: TGTGCCACCAGCAGAGATTACAGGTACACTGAAGCTTTCTTT.

The CDR3 DNA follows: TGTGCCAGCAGGGAACAGGGCAAGATTCCTGAGACCCAGTACTTC. Translation gives CASREQGKIPETQYF. The chain employs TRBV27 and TRBJ2-5; possibly TRBD1 for D (6 bases). Trimming took 6 bases from V and 5 from J, leaving 19 bases between them. This CDR3 is built from 15 residues. Germline CDR1 MNHEY, CDR2 SMNVEV (reference sequence).

This clone came up once. The rearrangement uses TRBV2 and TRBJ1-2; 8 nucleotides match TRBD1. This CDR3 region has 12 residues. Germline values: CDR1 SNHLY, CDR2 FYNNEI. The V segment lost 8 bases and the J segment 6 bases; nucleotides outside the gene matches: 5. The CDR3 loop is CASRDRGDGYTF. CDR3 nucleotide sequence: TGTGCCAGCCGAGACAGGGGAGATGGCTACACCTTC.

This chain links TRBV30 with TRBJ2-5; a weak D match, TRBD2 (6 bases). Trimming removed 3 bases at V and 5 bases at J, with 13 bases between. CDR1 GTSNPN and CDR2 SVGIG come from the germline V gene (reference sequence). CDR3 length: 13 amino acids. CDR3 bases: TGTGCCTGGAGCGGCGGGAATGAGGAGACCCAGTACTTC. Residues: CAWSGGNEETQYF.

This clone has just a few counts. V is TRBV27 and J is TRBJ2-5; 8 bases line up with TRBD1. The germline V gene has CDR1 MNHEY and CDR2 SMNVEV (reference sequence). CDR3 length equals 16 residues. V gave up 5 bases and J gave up 4 bases; unmatched junction bases: 12. CDR3 loop: CASSAQGAYVRETQYF. The CDR3 DNA is TGTGCCAGCAGTGCTCAGGGGGCGTATGTCCGAGAGACCCAGTACTTC.

The rearrangement joins TRBV5-5 to TRBJ2-1; TRBD2 matches 8 bases. The trim removed 6 bases at V and 8 bases at J, leaving 4 bases unmatched. The CDR3 consists of 12 residues. CDR1 is SGHKS, CDR2 YYEKEE, per germline (reference sequence). CDR3 residues: CASTPGGDEQFF. As DNA, the CDR3 is TGTGCCAGCACCCCGGGAGGGGATGAGCAGTTCTTC.